This paragraph covers one TCR beta chain sequence. Antigen specificity is unknown. Oncomine TCR Beta short-read sequencing was applied to DNA from cultured CD4+ T cells. TCRdb called the PCR reads again in MiXCR, with one record for every CDR3 protein. This sample carries 20,000 to 30,000 distinct CDR3 sequences, 41% of them seen once, and the ten largest clones take approximately 5.1%. Specified time point: late sampling 161 to 241 days after vaccination in a few convalescent patients. Treatment described: approximately 10-day PBMC culture with coronavirus spike peptide pools or control peptides (ViraFEST assay). The sample originates from a study of vaccination and CD4 T cells after COVID-19. Study at large: A few convalescent patients provided samples that were taken at day 14 and days 161 to 241 post-vaccination.

Germline V CDR1 and CDR2: MNHEY, SVGEGT. This CDR3 is 12 amino acids long. Trimming pared 6 bases from V and 5 bases from J, leaving 8 bases between. Material: CD4+ T cells from blood, cultured in vitro, obtained about 7 months after SARS-CoV-2 vaccination. The TCR was taken from a human donor who had recovered from COVID-19. The J gene is TRBJ2-1, the V gene TRBV6-2 or TRBV6-3, with D perhaps matching TRBD2 (5 bases). The CDR3 region is CASRTGDNEQFF. As DNA, the CDR3 is TGTGCCAGCAGAACCGGGGACAATGAGCAGTTCTTC.